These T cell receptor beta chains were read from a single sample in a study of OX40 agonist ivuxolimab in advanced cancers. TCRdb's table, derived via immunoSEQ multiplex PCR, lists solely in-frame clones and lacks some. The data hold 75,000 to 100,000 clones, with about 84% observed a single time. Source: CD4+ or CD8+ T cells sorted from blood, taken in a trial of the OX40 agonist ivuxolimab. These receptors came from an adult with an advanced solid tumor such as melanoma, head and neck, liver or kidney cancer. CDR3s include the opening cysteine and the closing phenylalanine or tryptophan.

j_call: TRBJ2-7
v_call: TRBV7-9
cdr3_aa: CASSAMTVYEQYF

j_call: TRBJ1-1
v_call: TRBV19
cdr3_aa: CASSLTRNTEAFF

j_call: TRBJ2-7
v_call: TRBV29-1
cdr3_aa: CSVESRNEQYF

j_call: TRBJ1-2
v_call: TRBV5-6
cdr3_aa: CASRNRDRGIWGYTF

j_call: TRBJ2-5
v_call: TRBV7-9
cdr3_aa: CASSLSRSTVQETQYF

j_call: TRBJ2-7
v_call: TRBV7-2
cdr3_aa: CASSLGGRHLSEQYF

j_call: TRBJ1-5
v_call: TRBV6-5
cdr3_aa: CASRRTVNQPQHF

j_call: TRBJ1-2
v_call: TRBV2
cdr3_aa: CASSPRGDYGYTF

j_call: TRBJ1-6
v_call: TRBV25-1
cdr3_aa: CASSEFLLGTPNSPLHF

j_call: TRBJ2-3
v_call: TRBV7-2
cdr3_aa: CASSPASGRGTDTQYF

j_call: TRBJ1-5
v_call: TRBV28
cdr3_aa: CTSTDRLNQPQHF

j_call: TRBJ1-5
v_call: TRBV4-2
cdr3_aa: CASSQVLQGANQPQHF

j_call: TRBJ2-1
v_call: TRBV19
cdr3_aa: CASSMGGSINEQFF

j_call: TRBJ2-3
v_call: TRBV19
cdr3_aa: CASSIASGGRLGVTDTQYF

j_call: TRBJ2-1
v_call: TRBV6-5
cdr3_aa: CASSSGEEGPNEQFF

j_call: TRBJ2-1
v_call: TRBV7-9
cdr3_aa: CASSLATSGLMDEQFF

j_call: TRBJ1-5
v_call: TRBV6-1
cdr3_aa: CASKGGNQPQHF

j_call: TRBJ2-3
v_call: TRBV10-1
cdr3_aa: CASSVGRDPDTQYF

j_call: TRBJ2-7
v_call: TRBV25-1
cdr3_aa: CASGRMNEQYF

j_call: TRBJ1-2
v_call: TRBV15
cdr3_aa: CATSRERVGPYGYTF

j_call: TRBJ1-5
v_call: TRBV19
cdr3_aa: CASINRGSNQPQHF

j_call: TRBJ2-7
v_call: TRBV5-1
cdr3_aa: CASSLEGTSGGYEQYF

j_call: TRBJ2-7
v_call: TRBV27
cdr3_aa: CASSSIGQGAYEQYF

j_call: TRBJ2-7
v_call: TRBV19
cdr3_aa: CASRDAGTGYYEQYF

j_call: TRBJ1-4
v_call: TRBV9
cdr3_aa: CASSPGEQGGEKLFF

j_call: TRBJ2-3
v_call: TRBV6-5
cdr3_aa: CASSYSRTGGDTQYF

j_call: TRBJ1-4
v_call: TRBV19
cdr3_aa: CASSIGLPTGAREKLFF